This T cell receptor (beta chain) was sequenced during a study of T cells in Graves' hyperthyroidism and ophthalmopathy. V was pared by 6 bases and J by 8 bases, with 20 bases between. Germline V gene data show CDR1 as SGHVS and CDR2 as FQNEAQ. The CDR3 length is 15 residues. Researchers took RNA transcripts and amplified the TCR beta CDR3 regions from them. In the first-round RT-PCR of the TCR CDR3, the HTBI primer set was used. Each CDR3 protein is one row after TCRdb ran MiXCR on the multiplex PCR reads. The sample lists over 500,000 distinct CDR3 sequences, roughly a sixth occurring once. This clonotype was observed at least ten times.

The sample was blood. The TCR sequence derives from a young woman with Graves' ophthalmopathy. V gene TRBV7-8 combines with J gene TRBJ2-1, with D possibly being TRBD1 (6 bases). CDR3 nucleotide sequence: TGTGCCAGCAGGCTAACGGACAGCCCCGGGGATGAGCAGTTCTTC. This gives the protein CASRLTDSPGDEQFF.